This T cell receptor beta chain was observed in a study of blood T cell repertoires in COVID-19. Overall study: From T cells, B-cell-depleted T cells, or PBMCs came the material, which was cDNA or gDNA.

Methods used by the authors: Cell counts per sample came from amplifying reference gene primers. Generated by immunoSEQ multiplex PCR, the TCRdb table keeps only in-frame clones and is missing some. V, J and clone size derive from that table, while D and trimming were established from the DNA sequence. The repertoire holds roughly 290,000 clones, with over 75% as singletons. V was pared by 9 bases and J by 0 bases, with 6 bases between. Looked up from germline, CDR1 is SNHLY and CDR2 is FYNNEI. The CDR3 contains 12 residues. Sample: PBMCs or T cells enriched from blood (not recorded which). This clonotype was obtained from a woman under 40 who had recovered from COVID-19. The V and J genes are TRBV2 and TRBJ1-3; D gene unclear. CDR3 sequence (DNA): TGTGCCAGTTATAGCTCTGGAAACACCATATATTTT. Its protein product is CASYSSGNTIYF.